The 10 T cell receptor beta chains reported below all come from one sample, sequenced in a study of T cells of healthy individuals. TCRdb reprocessed the 5' RACE reads via MiXCR and lists one record per CDR3 protein. In the table there are tens of thousands of distinct CDR3 sequences, about a sixth of which are singletons. These receptors were obtained from a human donor in good health.

The V call is TRBV6-5, the J call TRBJ2-1; 13 bases align to TRBD2. CDR1 is MNHEY, CDR2 SVGAGI, per germline. Unmatched junction bases numbered 3, after V lost 0 bases and J lost 7 bases. The CDR3 runs to 16 residues. The CDR3 is CASSYSTSGGNNEQFF. Here the CDR3 DNA reads TGTGCCAGCAGTTACTCGACTAGCGGGGGGAATAATGAGCAGTTCTTC.

The sample holds many counts of this clonotype. The chain is built from TRBV4-1 and TRBJ1-6; TRBD1 might be the D (6 bases). V was shortened by 1 base and J by 1 base, with 14 bases between the two germline ends. The CDR3 totals 18 residues. CDR1 is MGHRA and CDR2 is YSYEKL in the germline V gene. The CDR3 loop is CASSQALHRESYNSPLHF. The CDR3, as DNA: TGCGCCAGCAGCCAAGCTCTCCACAGGGAATCCTATAATTCACCCCTCCACTTT.

The gene calls are TRBV11-1 and TRBJ2-7; a weak D match, TRBD2 (5 bases). Trimming took off 0 bases at V and 6 bases at J, with 12 bases between the two ends. The CDR3 has 14 residues. Looked up from germline, CDR1 is SGHAT and CDR2 is FQDESV (reference sequence). This CDR3 is CASSLAGSGVEQYF. The CDR3 region has the DNA TGTGCCAGCAGCTTAGCAGGGAGCGGCGTCGAGCAGTACTTC.

This clonotype was seen a few times. The chain has TRBV5-5 and TRBJ2-7; 8 bases match TRBD1. The CDR3 has 12 amino acids. Losses at the gene ends were 2 bases for V and 6 bases for J; bases not matched to a gene: 1. CDR1 is SGHKS, CDR2 YYEKEE, per germline (reference sequence). The CDR3 DNA follows: TGTGCCAGCAGCTTCGACAGGGGCGAGCAGTACTTC. It yields the protein CASSFDRGEQYF.

This clonotype occurred many times. The chain combines TRBV7-8 with TRBJ2-7, with D uncertain. The CDR3 is 12 amino acids. Germline lookup yields CDR1 SGHVS and CDR2 FQNEAQ. With 4 bases removed from V and 3 bases from J, the gap between germline ends came to 7 bases. CDR3 nucleotides: TGTGCCAGCAGCTCATTTAGCTACGAGCAGTACTTC. This translates into CASSSFSYEQYF.

This clonotype was observed a handful of times. The rearrangement uses TRBV20-1 and TRBJ2-1; 9 bases are a match to TRBD2. The CDR3 sequence is 15 residues long. The J segment lost 7 bases and the V segment lost 2 bases, leaving 9 bases of the junction unmatched. CDR1 is DFQATT and CDR2 is SNEGSKA in the germline V gene (reference sequence). The DNA of the CDR3 is TGCAGTGCTAGACACTCCAGCGGGGGGCCGAATGAGCAGTTCTTC. Its translation is CSARHSSGGPNEQFF.

V usage is TRBV4-2 and J usage is TRBJ2-7, with a weak D call TRBD1 (6 bases). CDR1 LGHNA and CDR2 YNFKEQ come from the germline V gene. This CDR3 has 16 residues. The V end lost 1 base, the J end lost 7 bases, and 20 bases lay between the germline ends. CDR3 nucleotides: TGTGCCAGCAGCCAAGTTACAGGGCCCCTCAGTGCGGAGCAGTACTTC. Protein sequence: CASSQVTGPLSAEQYF.

This clonotype occurred a few times. The genes are TRBV7-6 and TRBJ2-7; tentatively, D is TRBD2 (7 bases). Germline V gene lookup returns CDR1 SGHVS and CDR2 FNYEAQ. The CDR3 totals 15 residues. Trimming took off 5 bases at V and 4 bases at J, with 18 bases between the two ends. CDR3 region: CASSEERGAAYEQYF. DNA for the CDR3: TGTGCCAGCAGCGAGGAACGGGGGGCCGCGTACGAGCAGTACTTC.

This clonotype was recorded at least ten times. The chain is built from TRBV7-9 and TRBJ1-2; TRBD1 is a possible D gene (6 bases). With 5 bases removed from V and 4 bases from J, the gap between germline ends came to 14 bases. The germline gives CDR1 SEHNR, CDR2 FQNEAQ (reference sequence). The CDR3 has 14 amino acids. The CDR3, as DNA: TGTGCCAGCAGCGGAGCAGGGGCCATCTATGGCTACACCTTC. Amino acid sequence: CASSGAGAIYGYTF.

The chain employs TRBV10-3 and TRBJ1-1, with D uncertain. Between the trimmed V and J ends, which lost 9 bases and 0 bases, there was a span of 11 bases. This CDR3 comprises 13 residues. The germline V gene has CDR1 ENHRY and CDR2 SYGVKD. The DNA of the CDR3 is TGTGCCATGAATGGACGGATGAACACTGAAGCTTTCTTT. The encoded protein is CAMNGRMNTEAFF.